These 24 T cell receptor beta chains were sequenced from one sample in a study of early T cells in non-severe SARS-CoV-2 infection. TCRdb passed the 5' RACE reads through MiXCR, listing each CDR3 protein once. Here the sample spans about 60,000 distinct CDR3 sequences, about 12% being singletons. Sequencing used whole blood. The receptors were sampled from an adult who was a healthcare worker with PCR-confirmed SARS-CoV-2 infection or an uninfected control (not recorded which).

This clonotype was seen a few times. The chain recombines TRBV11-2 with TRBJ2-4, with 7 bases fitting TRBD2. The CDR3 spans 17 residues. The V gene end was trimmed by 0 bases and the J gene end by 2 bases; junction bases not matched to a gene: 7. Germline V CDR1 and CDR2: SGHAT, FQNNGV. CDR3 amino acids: CASSLETGRGTKNIQYF. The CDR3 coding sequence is TGTGCCAGCAGCTTAGAGACGGGGAGGGGAACCAAAAACATTCAGTACTTC. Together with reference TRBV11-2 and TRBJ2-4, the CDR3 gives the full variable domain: EAGVAQSPRYKIIEKRQSVAFWCNPISGHATLYWYQQILGQGPKLLIQFQNNGVVDDSQLPKDRFSAERLKGVDSTLKIQPAKLEDSAVYLCASSLETGRGTKNIQYFGAGTRLSVL.

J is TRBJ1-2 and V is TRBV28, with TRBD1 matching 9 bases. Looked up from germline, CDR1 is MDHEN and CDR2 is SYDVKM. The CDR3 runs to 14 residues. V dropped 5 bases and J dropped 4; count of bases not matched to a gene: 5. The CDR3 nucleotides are TGTGCCAGCAGTGGGGGACAGGGTGGCTATGGCTACACCTTC. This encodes CASSGGQGGYGYTF.

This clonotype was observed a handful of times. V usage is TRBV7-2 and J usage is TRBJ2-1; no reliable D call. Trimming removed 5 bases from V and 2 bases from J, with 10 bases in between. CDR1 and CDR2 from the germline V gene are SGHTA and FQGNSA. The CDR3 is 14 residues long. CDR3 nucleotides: TGTGCCAGCAGCCCTAGATCTCCCTACAATGAGCAGTTCTTC. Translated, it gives CASSPRSPYNEQFF.

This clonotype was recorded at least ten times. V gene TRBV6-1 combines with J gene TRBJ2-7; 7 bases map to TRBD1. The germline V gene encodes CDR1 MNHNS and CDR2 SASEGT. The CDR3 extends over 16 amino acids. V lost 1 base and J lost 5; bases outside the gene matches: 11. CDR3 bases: TGTGCCAGCAGTGAAGGTTGGGACAGTCCCCTCCACGAGCAGTACTTC. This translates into CASSEGWDSPLHEQYF.

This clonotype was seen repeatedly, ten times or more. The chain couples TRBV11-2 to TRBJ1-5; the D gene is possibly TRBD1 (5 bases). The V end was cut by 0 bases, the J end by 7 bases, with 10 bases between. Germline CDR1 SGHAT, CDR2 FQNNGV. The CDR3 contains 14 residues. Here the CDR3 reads CASSLEGTFQPQHF. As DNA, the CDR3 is TGTGCCAGCAGCTTAGAGGGGACTTTCCAGCCCCAGCATTTT. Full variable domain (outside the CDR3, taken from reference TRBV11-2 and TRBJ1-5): EAGVAQSPRYKIIEKRQSVAFWCNPISGHATLYWYQQILGQGPKLLIQFQNNGVVDDSQLPKDRFSAERLKGVDSTLKIQPAKLEDSAVYLCASSLEGTFQPQHFGDGTRLSIL.

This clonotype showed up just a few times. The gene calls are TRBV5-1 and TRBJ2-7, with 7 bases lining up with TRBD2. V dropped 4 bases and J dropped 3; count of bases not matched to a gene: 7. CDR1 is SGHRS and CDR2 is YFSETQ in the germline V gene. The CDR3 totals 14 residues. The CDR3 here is CASSQPSGSYEQYF. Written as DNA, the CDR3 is TGCGCCAGCAGCCAACCTAGCGGAAGCTACGAGCAGTACTTC.

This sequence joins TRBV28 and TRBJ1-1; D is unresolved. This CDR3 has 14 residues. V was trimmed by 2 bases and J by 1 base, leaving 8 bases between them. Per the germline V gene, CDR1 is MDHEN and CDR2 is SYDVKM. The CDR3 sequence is CASSLRLANTEAFF. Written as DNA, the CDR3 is TGTGCCAGCAGTTTACGACTGGCGAACACTGAAGCTTTCTTT.

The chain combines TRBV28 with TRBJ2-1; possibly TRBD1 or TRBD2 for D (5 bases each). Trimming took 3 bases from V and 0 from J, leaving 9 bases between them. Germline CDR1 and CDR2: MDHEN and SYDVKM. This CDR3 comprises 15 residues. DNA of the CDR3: TGTGCCAGCAGTTTGGGGGAGATCTCCTACAATGAGCAGTTCTTC. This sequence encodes CASSLGEISYNEQFF.

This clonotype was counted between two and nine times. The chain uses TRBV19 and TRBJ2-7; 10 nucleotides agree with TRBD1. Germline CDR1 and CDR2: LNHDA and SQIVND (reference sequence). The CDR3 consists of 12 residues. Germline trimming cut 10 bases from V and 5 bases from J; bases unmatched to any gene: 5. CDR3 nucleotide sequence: TGTGCCATTGGGACAGGGGTCAACGAGCAGTACTTC. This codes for CAIGTGVNEQYF. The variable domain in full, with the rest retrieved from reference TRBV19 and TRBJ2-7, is DGGITQSPKYLFRKEGQNVTLSCEQNLNHDAMYWYRQDPGQGLRLIYYSQIVNDFQKGDIAEGYSVSREKKESFPLTVTSAQKNPTAFYLCAIGTGVNEQYFGPGTRLTVT.

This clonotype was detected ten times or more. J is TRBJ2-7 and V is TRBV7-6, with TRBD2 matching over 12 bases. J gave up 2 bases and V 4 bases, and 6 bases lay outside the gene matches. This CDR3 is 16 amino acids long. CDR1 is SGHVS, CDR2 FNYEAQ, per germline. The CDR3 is CASSSPLAGGTYEQYF. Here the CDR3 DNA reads TGTGCCAGCAGCTCGCCCCTAGCGGGAGGGACCTACGAGCAGTACTTC.

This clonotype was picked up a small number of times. For the CDR3, the DNA is TGTGCCAGCAGCGGAGGGCCCAATCAGCCCCAGCATTTT. Amino acids: CASSGGPNQPQHF. The rearrangement links TRBV7-3 to TRBJ1-5; D gene uncertain. The germline V gene encodes CDR1 SGHTA and CDR2 FQGTGA. The V and J ends lost 5 bases and 3 bases respectively, with 8 bases between them. The CDR3 contains 13 residues. The entire variable domain, with the rest obtained from reference TRBV7-3 and TRBJ1-5, is as follows: GAGVSQTPSNKVTEKGKYVELRCDPISGHTALYWYRQSLGQGPEFLIYFQGTGAADDSGLPNDRFFAVRPEGSVSTLKIQRTERGDSAVYLCASSGGPNQPQHFGDGTRLSIL.

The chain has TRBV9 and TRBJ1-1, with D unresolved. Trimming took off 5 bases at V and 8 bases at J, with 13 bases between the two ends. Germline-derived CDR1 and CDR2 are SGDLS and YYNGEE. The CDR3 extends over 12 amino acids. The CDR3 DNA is TGTGCCAGCAGTACCATTGGAGGGGAAGCTTTCTTT. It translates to CASSTIGGEAFF.

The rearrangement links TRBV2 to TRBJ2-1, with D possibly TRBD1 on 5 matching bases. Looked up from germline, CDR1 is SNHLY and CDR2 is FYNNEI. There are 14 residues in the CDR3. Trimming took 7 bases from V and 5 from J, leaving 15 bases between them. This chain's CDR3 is CASTWTNTNNEQFF. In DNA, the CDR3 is TGTGCCAGCACTTGGACAAATACCAACAATGAGCAGTTCTTC. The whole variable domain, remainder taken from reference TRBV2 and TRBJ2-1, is EPEVTQTPSHQVTQMGQEVILRCVPISNHLYFYWYRQILGQKVEFLVSFYNNEISEKSEIFDDQFSVERPDGSNFTLKIRSTKLEDSAMYFCASTWTNTNNEQFFGPGTRLTVL.

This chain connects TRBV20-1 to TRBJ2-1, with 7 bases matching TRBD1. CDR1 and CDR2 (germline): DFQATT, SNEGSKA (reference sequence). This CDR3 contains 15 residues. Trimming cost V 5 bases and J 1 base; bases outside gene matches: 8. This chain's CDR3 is CSAEPGQRSYNEQFF. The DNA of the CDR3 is TGCAGTGCTGAACCGGGACAGAGATCCTACAATGAGCAGTTCTTC.

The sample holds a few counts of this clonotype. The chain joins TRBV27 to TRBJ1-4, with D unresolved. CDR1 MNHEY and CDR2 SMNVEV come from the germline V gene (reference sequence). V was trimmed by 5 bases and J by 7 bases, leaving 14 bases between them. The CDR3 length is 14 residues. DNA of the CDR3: TGTGCCAGCAGTCGCCCAGGAGTGGCTGAAAAACTGTTTTTT. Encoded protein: CASSRPGVAEKLFF.

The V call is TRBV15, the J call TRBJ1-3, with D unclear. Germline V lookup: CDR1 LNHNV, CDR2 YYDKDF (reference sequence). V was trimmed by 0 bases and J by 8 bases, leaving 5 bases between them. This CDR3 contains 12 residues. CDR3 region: CATSRDLYTIYF. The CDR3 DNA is TGTGCCACCAGCAGAGATCTTTACACCATATATTTT.

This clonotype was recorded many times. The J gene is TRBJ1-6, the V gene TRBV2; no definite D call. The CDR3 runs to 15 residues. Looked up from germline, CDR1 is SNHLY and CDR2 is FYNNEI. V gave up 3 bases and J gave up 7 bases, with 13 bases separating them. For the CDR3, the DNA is TGTGCCAGCAGTGAGAACGGACGGTCAAATTCACCCCTCCACTTT. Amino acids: CASSENGRSNSPLHF.

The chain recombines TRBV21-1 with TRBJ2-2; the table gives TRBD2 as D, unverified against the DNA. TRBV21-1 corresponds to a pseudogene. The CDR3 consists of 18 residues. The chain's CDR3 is CASSKASSGTSDDGELFF. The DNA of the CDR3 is TGTGCCAGCAGCAAAGCGTCCTCCGGGACTAGCGACGACGGGGAGCTGTTTTTT.

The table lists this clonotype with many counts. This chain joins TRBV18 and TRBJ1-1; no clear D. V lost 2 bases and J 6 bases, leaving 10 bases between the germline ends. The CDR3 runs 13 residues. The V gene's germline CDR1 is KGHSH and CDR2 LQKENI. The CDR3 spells CASSPGEGAEAFF. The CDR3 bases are TGTGCCAGCTCACCAGGAGAGGGAGCTGAAGCTTTCTTT.

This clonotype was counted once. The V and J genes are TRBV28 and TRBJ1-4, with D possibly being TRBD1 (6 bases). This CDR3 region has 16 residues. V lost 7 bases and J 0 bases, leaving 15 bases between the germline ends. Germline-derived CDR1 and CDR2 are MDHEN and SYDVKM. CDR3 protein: CASKSGQPSTNEKLFF. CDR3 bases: TGTGCCAGCAAATCCGGACAGCCATCAACTAATGAAAAACTGTTTTTT.

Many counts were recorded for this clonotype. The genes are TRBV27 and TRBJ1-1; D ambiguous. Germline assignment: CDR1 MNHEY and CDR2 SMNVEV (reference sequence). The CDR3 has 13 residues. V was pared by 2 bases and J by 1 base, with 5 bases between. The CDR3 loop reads CASSLVPNTEAFF. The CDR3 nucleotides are TGTGCCAGCAGTTTAGTCCCGAACACTGAAGCTTTCTTT.

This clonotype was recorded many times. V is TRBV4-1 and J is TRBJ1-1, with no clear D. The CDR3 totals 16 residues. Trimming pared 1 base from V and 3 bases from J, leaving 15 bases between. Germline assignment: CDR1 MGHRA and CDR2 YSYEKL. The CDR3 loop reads CASSQVDLVHYTEAFF. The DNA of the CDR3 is TGCGCCAGCAGCCAAGTCGACCTAGTTCATTACACTGAAGCTTTCTTT.

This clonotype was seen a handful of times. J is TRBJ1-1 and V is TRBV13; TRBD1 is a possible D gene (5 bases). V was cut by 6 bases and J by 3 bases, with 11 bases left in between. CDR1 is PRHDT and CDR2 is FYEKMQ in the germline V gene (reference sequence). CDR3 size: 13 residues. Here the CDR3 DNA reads TGTGCCAGCAGGGGGCAGACCTACACTGAAGCTTTCTTT. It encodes CASRGQTYTEAFF. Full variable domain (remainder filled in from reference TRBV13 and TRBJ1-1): AAGVIQSPRHLIKEKRETATLKCYPIPRHDTVYWYQQGPGQDPQFLISFYEKMQSDKGSIPDRFSAQQFSDYHSELNMSSLELGDSALYFCASRGQTYTEAFFGQGTRLTVV.

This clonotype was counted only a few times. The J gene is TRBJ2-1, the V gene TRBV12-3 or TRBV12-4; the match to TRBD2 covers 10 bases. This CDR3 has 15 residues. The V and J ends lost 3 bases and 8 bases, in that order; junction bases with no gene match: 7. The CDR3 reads CASSLERGGRYEQFF. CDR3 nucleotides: TGTGCCAGCAGTTTGGAGCGGGGGGGCCGGTATGAGCAGTTCTTC.